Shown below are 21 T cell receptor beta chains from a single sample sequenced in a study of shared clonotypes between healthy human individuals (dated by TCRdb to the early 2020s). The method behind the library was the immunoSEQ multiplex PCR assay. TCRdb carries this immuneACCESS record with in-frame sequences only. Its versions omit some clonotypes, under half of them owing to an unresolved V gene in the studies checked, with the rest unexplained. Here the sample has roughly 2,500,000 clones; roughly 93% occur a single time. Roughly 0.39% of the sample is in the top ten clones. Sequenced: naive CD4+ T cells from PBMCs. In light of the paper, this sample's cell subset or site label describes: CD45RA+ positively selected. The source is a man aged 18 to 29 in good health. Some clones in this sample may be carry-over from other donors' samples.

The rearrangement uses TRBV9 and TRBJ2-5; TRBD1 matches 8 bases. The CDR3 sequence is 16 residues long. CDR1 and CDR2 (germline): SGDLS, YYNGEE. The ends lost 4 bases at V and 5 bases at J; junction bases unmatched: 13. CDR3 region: CASSPGQGARMETQYF. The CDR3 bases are TGTGCCAGCAGCCCAGGACAGGGAGCAAGGATGGAGACCCAGTACTTC.

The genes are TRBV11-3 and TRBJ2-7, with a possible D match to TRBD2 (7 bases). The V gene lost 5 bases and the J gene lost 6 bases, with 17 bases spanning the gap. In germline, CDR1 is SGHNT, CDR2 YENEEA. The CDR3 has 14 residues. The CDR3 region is CASSRGLTRGEQYF. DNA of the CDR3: TGTGCCAGCAGCCGGGGACTAACCAGGGGCGAGCAGTACTTC.

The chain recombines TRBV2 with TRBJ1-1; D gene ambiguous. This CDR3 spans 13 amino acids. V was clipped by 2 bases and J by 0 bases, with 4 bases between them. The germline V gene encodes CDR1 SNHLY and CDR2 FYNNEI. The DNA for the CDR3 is TGTGCCAGCAGTGAAAGTATGAACACTGAAGCTTTCTTT. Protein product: CASSESMNTEAFF.

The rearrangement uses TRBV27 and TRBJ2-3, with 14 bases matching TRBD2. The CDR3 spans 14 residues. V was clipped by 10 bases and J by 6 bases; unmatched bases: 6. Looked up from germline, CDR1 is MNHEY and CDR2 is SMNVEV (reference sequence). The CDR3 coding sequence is TGTGCCACCGGGACTAGCGGGAGTGTGGATACGCAGTATTTT. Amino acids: CATGTSGSVDTQYF.

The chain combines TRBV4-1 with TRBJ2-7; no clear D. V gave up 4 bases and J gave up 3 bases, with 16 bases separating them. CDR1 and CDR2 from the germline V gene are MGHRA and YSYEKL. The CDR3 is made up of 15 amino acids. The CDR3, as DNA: TGCGCCAGCAGCCCAAGGGAAGGGTGGGGCTACGAGCAGTACTTC. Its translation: CASSPREGWGYEQYF.

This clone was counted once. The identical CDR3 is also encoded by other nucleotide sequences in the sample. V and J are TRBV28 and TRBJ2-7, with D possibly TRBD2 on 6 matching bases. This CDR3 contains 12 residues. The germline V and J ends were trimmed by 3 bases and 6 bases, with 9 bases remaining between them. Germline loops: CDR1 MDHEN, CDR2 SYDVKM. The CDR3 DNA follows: TGTGCCAGCAGTTTGCAGGGAGGCGAGCAGTACTTC. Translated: CASSLQGGEQYF.

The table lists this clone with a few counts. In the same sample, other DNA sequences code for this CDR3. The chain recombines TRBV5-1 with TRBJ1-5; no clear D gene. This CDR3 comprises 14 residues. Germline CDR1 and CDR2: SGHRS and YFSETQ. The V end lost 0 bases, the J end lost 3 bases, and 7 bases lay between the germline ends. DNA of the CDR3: TGCGCCAGCAGCTTGGACAGTAACAATCAGCCCCAGCATTTT. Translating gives CASSLDSNNQPQHF.

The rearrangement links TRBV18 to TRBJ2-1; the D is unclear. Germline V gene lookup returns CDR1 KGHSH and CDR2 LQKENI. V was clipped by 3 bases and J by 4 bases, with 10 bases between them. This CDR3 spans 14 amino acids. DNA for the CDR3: TGTGCCAGCTCACCTACAGAAACTTACAATGAGCAGTTCTTC. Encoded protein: CASSPTETYNEQFF.

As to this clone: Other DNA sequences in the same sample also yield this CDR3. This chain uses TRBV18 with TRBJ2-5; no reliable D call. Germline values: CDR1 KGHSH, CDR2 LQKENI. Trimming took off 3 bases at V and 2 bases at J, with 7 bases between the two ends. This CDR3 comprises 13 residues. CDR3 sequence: CASSPVSQETQYF. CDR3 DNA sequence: TGTGCCAGCTCACCCGTGAGTCAAGAGACCCAGTACTTC.

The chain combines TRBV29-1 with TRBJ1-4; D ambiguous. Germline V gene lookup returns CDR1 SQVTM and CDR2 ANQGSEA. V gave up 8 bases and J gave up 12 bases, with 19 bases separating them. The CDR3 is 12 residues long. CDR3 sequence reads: CSFAWALGELFF. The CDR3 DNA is TGCAGCTTCGCCTGGGCTCTGGGAGAACTGTTTTTT.

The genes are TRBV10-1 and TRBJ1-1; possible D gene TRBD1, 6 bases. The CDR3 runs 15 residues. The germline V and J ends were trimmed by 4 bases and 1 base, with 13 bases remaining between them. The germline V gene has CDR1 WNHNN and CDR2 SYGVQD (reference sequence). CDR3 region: CASSVGGHPNTEAFF. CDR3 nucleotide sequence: TGCGCCAGCAGTGTGGGGGGACACCCGAACACTGAAGCTTTCTTT.

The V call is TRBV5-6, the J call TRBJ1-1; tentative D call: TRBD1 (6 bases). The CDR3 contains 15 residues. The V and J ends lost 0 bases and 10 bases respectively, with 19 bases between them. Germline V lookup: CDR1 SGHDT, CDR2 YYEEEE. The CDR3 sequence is CASSLGLGGHSSAFF. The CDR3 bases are TGTGCCAGCAGCTTGGGGTTGGGGGGCCATTCGTCAGCTTTCTTT.

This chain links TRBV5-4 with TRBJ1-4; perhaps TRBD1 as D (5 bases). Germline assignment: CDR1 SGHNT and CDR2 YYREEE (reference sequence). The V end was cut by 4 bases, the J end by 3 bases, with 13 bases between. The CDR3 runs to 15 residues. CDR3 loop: CASSQTGTSNEKLFF. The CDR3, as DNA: TGTGCCAGCAGCCAAACCGGGACCTCTAATGAAAAACTGTTTTTT.

The CDR3 here is CASSIIGGQGIYEQYF. For the CDR3, the DNA is TGTGCCAGTAGTATAATCGGTGGACAGGGGATCTACGAGCAGTACTTC. The V and J genes are TRBV19 and TRBJ2-7; TRBD1 agrees at 9 bases. The CDR3 runs 16 residues. CDR1 is LNHDA, CDR2 SQIVND, per germline (reference sequence). V lost 2 bases to trimming and J lost 3 bases; unmatched junction nucleotides: 8.

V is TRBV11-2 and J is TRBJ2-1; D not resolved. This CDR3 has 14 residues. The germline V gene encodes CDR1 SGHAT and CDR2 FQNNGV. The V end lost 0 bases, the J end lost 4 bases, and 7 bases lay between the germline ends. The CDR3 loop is CASSLEPAYNEQFF. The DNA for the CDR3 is TGTGCCAGCAGCTTAGAACCGGCGTACAATGAGCAGTTCTTC.

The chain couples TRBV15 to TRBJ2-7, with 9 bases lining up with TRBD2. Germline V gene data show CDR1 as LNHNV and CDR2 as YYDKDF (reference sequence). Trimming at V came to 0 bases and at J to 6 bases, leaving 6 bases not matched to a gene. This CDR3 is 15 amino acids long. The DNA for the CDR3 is TGTGCCACCAGCAGAGATACGAGCGGGAGGTCCGAGCAGTACTTC. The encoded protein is CATSRDTSGRSEQYF.

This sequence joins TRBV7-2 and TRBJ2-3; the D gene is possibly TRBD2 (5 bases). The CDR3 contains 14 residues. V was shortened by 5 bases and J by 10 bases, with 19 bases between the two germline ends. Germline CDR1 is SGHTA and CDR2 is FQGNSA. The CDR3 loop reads CASSLSDEIGAQYF. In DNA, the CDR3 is TGTGCCAGCAGCCTTAGCGACGAGATCGGGGCGCAGTATTTT.

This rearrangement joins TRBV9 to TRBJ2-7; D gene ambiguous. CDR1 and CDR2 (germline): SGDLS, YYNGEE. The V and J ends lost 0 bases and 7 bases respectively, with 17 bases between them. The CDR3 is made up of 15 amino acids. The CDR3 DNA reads TGTGCCAGCAGCGTAGGGATGGACCCAGCCGGGGAGCAGTACTTC. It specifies CASSVGMDPAGEQYF.

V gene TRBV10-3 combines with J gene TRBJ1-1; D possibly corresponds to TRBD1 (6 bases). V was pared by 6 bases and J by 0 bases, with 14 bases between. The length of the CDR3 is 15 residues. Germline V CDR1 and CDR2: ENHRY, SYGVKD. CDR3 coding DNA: TGTGCCATCAGAGGGGTGACAGGAGTGAACACTGAAGCTTTCTTT. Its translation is CAIRGVTGVNTEAFF.

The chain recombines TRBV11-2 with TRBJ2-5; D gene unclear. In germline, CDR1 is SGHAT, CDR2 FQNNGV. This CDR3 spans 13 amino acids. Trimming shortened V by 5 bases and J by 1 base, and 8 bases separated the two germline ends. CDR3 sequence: CASSRLSQETQYF. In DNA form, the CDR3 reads TGTGCCAGCAGCCGCCTATCCCAAGAGACCCAGTACTTC.

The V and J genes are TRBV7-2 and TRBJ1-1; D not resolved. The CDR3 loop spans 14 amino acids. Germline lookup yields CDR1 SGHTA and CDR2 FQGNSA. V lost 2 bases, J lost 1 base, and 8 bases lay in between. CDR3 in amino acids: CASSLYQANTEAFF. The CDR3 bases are TGTGCCAGCAGCTTATACCAAGCGAACACTGAAGCTTTCTTT.